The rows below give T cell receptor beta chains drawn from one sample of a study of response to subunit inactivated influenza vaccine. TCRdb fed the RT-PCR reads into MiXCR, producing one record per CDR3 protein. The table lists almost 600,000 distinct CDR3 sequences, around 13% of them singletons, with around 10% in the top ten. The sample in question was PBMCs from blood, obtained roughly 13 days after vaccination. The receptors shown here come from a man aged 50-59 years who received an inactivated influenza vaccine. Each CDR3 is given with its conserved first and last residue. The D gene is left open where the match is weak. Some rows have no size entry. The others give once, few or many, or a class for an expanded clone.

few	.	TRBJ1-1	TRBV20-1	CSARTLGVGAFF	TGCAGTGCCAGAACCCTTGGGGTGGGAGCTTTCTTT
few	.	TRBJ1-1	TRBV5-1	CASGGEGNTEAFF	TGCGCCAGCGGAGGGGAGGGGAACACTGAAGCTTTCTTT
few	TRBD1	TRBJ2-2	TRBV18	CASSPFRGQNTGELFF	TGTGCCAGCTCACCCTTCAGGGGGCAAAACACCGGGGAGCTGTTTTTT
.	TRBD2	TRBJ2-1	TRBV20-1	CSAMTSGRAQGEQFF	TGCAGTGCTATGACTAGCGGGAGGGCCCAGGGGGAGCAGTTCTTC
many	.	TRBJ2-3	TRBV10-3	CAISESSRYRAVKDTQYF	TGTGCCATCAGTGAAAGTTCCAGGTACAGGGCGGTGAAGGATACGCAGTATTTT
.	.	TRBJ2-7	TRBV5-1	CASRETSFGEQYF	TGCGCCAGCAGGGAAACTAGCTTCGGCGAGCAGTACTTC
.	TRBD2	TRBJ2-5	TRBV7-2	CASSQLAGGPSETQYF	TGTGCCAGCAGCCAACTAGCGGGGGGGCCCTCCGAGACCCAGTACTTC
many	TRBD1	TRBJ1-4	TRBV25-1	CATRDRGGRNEKLFF	TGTGCCACCCGGGACAGGGGAGGTAGAAACGAAAAACTGTTTTTT
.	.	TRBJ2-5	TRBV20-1	CSARDPGQETQYF	TGCAGTGCTAGAGATCCGGGCCAAGAGACCCAGTACTTC
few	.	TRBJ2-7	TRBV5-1	CASGDPTHYEQYF	TGCGCCTCTGGGGACCCGACCCACTACGAGCAGTACTTC
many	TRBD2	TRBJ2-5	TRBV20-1	CSARLAGGETQYF	TGCAGTGCTAGACTAGCGGGAGGGGAGACCCAGTACTTC
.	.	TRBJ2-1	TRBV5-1	CASSLVRGGDEQFF	TGCGCCAGCAGCTTGGTGAGGGGGGGTGATGAGCAGTTCTTC
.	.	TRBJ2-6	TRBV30	CAWSSNIGGANVLTF	TGTGCCTGGAGTTCAAACATAGGCGGGGCCAACGTCCTGACTTTC
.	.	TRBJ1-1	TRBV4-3	CASSLEPLNTEAFF	TGCGCCAGCAGCCTTGAGCCGCTGAACACTGAAGCTTTCTTT
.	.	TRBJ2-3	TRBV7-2	CASSPLATRADTQYF	TGTGCCAGCAGCCCTCTAGCGACCAGGGCAGATACGCAGTATTTT
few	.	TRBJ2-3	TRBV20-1	CSARRPDRDTQYF	TGCAGTGCTAGGCGGCCCGACCGAGATACGCAGTATTTT
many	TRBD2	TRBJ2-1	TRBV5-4	CASSLSGGASNEQFF	TGTGCCAGCAGCTTGTCGGGGGGGGCCTCCAATGAGCAGTTCTTC
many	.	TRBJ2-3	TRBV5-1	CASRRVRPAGSSTDTQYF	TGCGCCAGCCGCAGGGTTCGTCCGGCGGGATCTAGCACAGATACGCAGTATTTT
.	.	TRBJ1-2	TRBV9	CASGEELDYGYTF	TGTGCCAGCGGCGAGGAACTGGACTATGGCTACACCTTC
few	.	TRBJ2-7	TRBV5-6	CASSQRDVYEQYF	TGTGCCAGCAGCCAACGGGACGTCTACGAGCAGTACTTC
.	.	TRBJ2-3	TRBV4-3	CASSQGVSSTDTQYF	TGCGCCAGCAGCCAAGGGGTTTCTAGCACAGATACGCAGTATTTT
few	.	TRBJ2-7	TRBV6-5	CASSYSLWEGGGEQYF	TGTGCCAGCAGTTACTCGCTGTGGGAGGGGGGCGGAGAGCAGTACTTC
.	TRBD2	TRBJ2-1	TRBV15	CATSRGASGFYNEQFF	TGTGCCACCAGCAGAGGAGCTAGCGGGTTTTACAATGAGCAGTTCTTC
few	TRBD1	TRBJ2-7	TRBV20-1	CSARQQGISYEQYF	TGCAGTGCTAGACAACAGGGGATTTCCTACGAGCAGTACTTC
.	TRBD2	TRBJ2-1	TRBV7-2	CASSLEFSGSHNEQFF	TGTGCCAGCAGCTTAGAATTTAGCGGGAGCCACAATGAGCAGTTCTTC
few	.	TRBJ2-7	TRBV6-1	CASKTGTKYYYEQYF	TGTGCCAGCAAGACCGGGACAAAATATTACTACGAGCAGTACTTC
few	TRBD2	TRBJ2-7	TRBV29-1	CSAAPSGGNYEQYF	TGCAGCGCCGCCCCTAGCGGGGGGAACTACGAGCAGTACTTC
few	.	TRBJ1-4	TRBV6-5	CSSSYGAATNEKLFF	TGTTCCAGCAGTTACGGTGCGGCAACTAATGAAAAACTGTTTTTT
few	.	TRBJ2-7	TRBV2	CASSDQESSKYEQYF	TGTGCCAGCAGTGACCAGGAATCCTCCAAATACGAGCAGTACTTC
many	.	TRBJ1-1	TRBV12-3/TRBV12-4	CASNQAGVNTEAFF	TGTGCCAGCAATCAGGCAGGGGTGAACACTGAAGCTTTCTTT
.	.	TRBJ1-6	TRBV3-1	CASSLVGGGASPLHF	TGTGCCAGCAGCCTCGTCGGGGGGGGCGCTTCACCCCTCCACTTT
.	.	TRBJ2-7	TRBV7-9	CASSLAGLQGYEQYF	TGTGCCAGCAGCTTAGCCGGGCTCCAGGGCTACGAGCAGTACTTC
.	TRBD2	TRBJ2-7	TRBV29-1	CSVGLAGVWEQYF	TGCAGCGTTGGACTAGCGGGAGTCTGGGAGCAGTACTTC
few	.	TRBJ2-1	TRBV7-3	CASSSLPGRTYNEQFF	TGTGCCAGCAGCTCCCTCCCAGGGAGGACCTACAATGAGCAGTTCTTC
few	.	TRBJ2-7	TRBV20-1	CSAAMDGPREQYF	TGCAGTGCTGCAATGGACGGCCCCCGGGAGCAGTACTTC
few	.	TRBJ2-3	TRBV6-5	CASSYRIFGFVEYF	TGTGCCAGCAGTTACCGAATATTCGGGTTCGTTGAGTATTTT
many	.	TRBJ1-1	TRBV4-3	CASSQEPDLSYKAFF	TGCGCCAGCAGCCAAGAACCAGACTTGTCTTATAAAGCTTTCTTT
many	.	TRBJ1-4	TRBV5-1	CASSWDGLVNEKLFF	TGCGCCAGCAGCTGGGACGGCCTGGTTAATGAAAAACTGTTTTTT
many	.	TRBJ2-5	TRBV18	CASSPPGLQETQYF	TGTGCCAGCAGCCCCCCCGGGTTACAAGAGACCCAGTACTTC
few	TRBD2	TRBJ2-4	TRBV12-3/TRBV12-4	CASRYGTSGGAYIQYF	TGTGCCAGCAGATATGGGACTAGCGGGGGGGCATACATTCAGTACTTC